These T cell receptor beta chains were read from a single sample in a study of blood T cell repertoires in COVID-19. Sequenced by immunoSEQ multiplex PCR; TCRdb stores in-frame clones only, minus some. This sample has fewer than 500,000 clones, with 70% to 90% found just once. The sample taken for sequencing was PBMCs or T cells enriched from blood (not recorded which). These receptors were collected from a woman aged 18-29 years with acute COVID-19. The CDR3 runs from the conserved cysteine through the conserved F or W. A D gene is named only where the DNA matches it firmly. The size of a clone is reported for some rows only, either as once, few or many, or as a class for expanded clones.

clone size	D gene	J gene	V gene	CDR3 protein	CDR3 DNA
.	.	TRBJ2-5	TRBV5-6	CASSRPGAQETQYF	TGTGCCAGCAGTCGTCCAGGCGCCCAAGAGACCCAGTACTTC
.	.	TRBJ1-6	TRBV27	CASSSALADNSPLHF	TGTGCCAGCAGTTCTGCCCTTGCGGATAATTCACCCCTCCACTTT
.	TRBD1	TRBJ2-1	TRBV28	CASSLRGRGMNEQFF	TGTGCCAGCAGCCTTCGGGGCAGGGGGATGAATGAGCAGTTCTTC
.	.	TRBJ1-5	TRBV12-3/TRBV12-4	CASTSPGQPQHF	TGTGCCAGCACCTCCCCAGGGCAGCCCCAGCATTTT
.	.	TRBJ2-7	TRBV27	CASSFSMGRYEQYF	TGTGCCAGCAGTTTTTCTATGGGGAGATACGAGCAGTACTTC
.	.	TRBJ1-6	TRBV6-5	CASSYTGNNSPLHF	TGTGCCAGCAGTTACACAGGGAATAATTCACCCCTCCACTTT
.	.	TRBJ2-3	TRBV7-9	CASSVQDTQYF	TGTGCCAGCAGCGTCCAGGATACGCAGTATTTT
.	.	TRBJ1-1	TRBV3-1/TRBV3-2	CASSQDRVVGAFF	TGTGCCAGCAGCCAAGACAGGGTCGTCGGGGCTTTCTTT
few	.	TRBJ1-5	TRBV20-1	CSASFMESGINQPQHF	TGCAGTGCTAGTTTCATGGAATCGGGGATCAATCAGCCCCAGCATTTT
.	TRBD2	TRBJ2-7	TRBV9	CARGTSTSYEQYF	TGTGCCAGAGGGACTAGCACTTCCTACGAGCAGTACTTC
.	.	TRBJ2-4	TRBV5-1	CASSRVGQGDIQYF	TGCGCCAGCAGCCGGGTAGGGCAAGGGGACATTCAGTACTTC
.	TRBD1	TRBJ2-3	TRBV27	CASTLLGTEEDTQYF	TGTGCCAGCACCCTACTGGGGACAGAAGAAGATACGCAGTATTTT
.	.	TRBJ2-3	TRBV24-1	CATSAGDQFTDTQYF	TGTGCCACCAGTGCCGGAGATCAATTCACAGATACGCAGTATTTT
.	.	TRBJ2-5	TRBV10-1	CASKAGLKTQYF	TGCGCCAGCAAGGCAGGGTTGAAGACCCAGTACTTC
.	.	TRBJ2-6	TRBV19	CASSMAVSSGANVLTF	TGTGCCAGTAGTATGGCGGTTAGCTCTGGGGCCAACGTCCTGACTTTC
.	.	TRBJ1-4	TRBV2	CASRAGQFNEKLFF	TGTGCCAGCAGGGCGGGTCAGTTTAATGAAAAACTGTTTTTT
.	.	TRBJ2-5	TRBV3-1/TRBV3-2	CASSPLAGLGLYGETQYF	TGTGCCAGCAGCCCATTGGCGGGTCTGGGCCTTTACGGAGAGACCCAGTACTTC
.	.	TRBJ2-1	TRBV4-3	CASSQVKDRPYNEQFF	TGCGCCAGCAGCCAAGTGAAGGACAGACCCTACAATGAGCAGTTCTTC
.	TRBD1	TRBJ1-1	TRBV5-1	CASRRGPENTEAFF	TGCGCCAGCAGGAGGGGGCCGGAGAACACTGAAGCTTTCTTT
few	TRBD2	TRBJ2-7	TRBV7-8	CASSSLGGLAGDEQYF	TGTGCCAGCAGTTCTTTGGGGGGGTTAGCGGGAGACGAGCAGTACTTC
once	TRBD2	TRBJ2-6	TRBV3-1/TRBV3-2	CASSPPGLASGANVLTF	TGTGCCAGCAGCCCCCCCGGACTAGCGAGCGGGGCCAACGTCCTGACTTTC
.	.	TRBJ1-2	TRBV12-2	CASRLIGQGALSNYGYTF	TGTGCAAGTCGCTTGATCGGCCAGGGGGCGCTTTCTAACTATGGCTACACCTTC
.	.	TRBJ1-1	TRBV5-1	CASSRGTYANTEAFF	TGCGCCAGCAGTCGAGGGACATACGCGAACACTGAAGCTTTCTTT
.	.	TRBJ1-6	TRBV5-4	CASGQSTNRDSPLHF	TGTGCCAGCGGCCAGTCAACCAACAGGGATTCACCCCTCCACTTT
.	.	TRBJ1-1	TRBV29-1	CSVEGGALTEAFF	TGCAGCGTTGAAGGGGGCGCGCTCACTGAAGCTTTCTTT
.	.	TRBJ1-6	TRBV19	CASSISFYNSPLHF	TGTGCCAGTAGTATATCCTTCTATAATTCACCCCTCCACTTT
.	TRBD2	TRBJ2-2	TRBV19	CASITLAGGTGELFF	TGTGCCAGTATTACGCTAGCGGGAGGCACCGGGGAGCTGTTTTTT
.	.	TRBJ2-5	TRBV29-1	CSVDMGQETQYF	TGCAGCGTCGACATGGGCCAAGAGACCCAGTACTTC
.	.	TRBJ2-2	TRBV9	CASSSGSGELFF	TGTGCCAGCAGCTCGGGATCCGGGGAGCTGTTTTTT
.	TRBD1	TRBJ1-2	TRBV30	CAWSQDRASGYTF	TGTGCCTGGAGTCAGGACAGGGCCTCTGGCTACACCTTC
.	TRBD1	TRBJ1-5	TRBV10-3	CAISERQGAEQPQHF	TGTGCCATCAGTGAGAGGCAGGGGGCCGAGCAGCCCCAGCATTTT
.	TRBD2	TRBJ2-7	TRBV6-4	CASSMGLAGNFAYEQYF	TGTGCCAGCAGTATGGGACTAGCGGGAAACTTCGCCTACGAGCAGTACTTC
.	TRBD2	TRBJ2-7	TRBV4-1	CASGDLGSGGDEQYF	TGCGCCAGCGGGGACCTTGGATCGGGAGGGGACGAGCAGTACTTC
.	.	TRBJ2-1	TRBV6-4	CASSTLQGNDEQFF	TGTGCCAGCAGTACCTTACAGGGAAACGATGAGCAGTTCTTC
.	.	TRBJ2-1	TRBV7-8	CASSLGKRVYEQFF	TGTGCCAGCAGCTTAGGGAAGCGCGTATATGAGCAGTTCTTC
.	.	TRBJ2-2	TRBV18	CASSPIADKAGELFF	TGTGCCAGCTCACCAATCGCGGATAAGGCCGGGGAGCTGTTTTTT
.	TRBD1	TRBJ1-4	TRBV18	CASSSTGTNEKLFF	TGTGCCAGCTCATCGACAGGGACTAATGAAAAACTGTTTTTT
.	.	TRBJ2-3	TRBV28	CATDSFTDTQYF	TGTGCCACGGACAGTTTCACAGATACGCAGTATTTT
.	TRBD2	TRBJ2-5	TRBV4-3	CASSPEAGGPETQYF	TGCGCCAGCAGCCCGGAAGCGGGAGGGCCAGAGACCCAGTACTTC
.	.	TRBJ1-5	TRBV27	CASRWSDNQPQHF	TGTGCCAGCAGATGGTCAGACAATCAGCCCCAGCATTTT
.	.	TRBJ2-1	TRBV10-1	CASSAKADEQFF	TGCGCCAGCAGTGCCAAGGCGGATGAGCAGTTCTTC
.	.	TRBJ2-1	TRBV5-5	CASSFEQEIYNEQFF	TGTGCCAGCAGCTTTGAACAGGAGATCTACAATGAGCAGTTCTTC
.	.	TRBJ2-3	TRBV29-1	CSAELYTDTQYF	TGCAGCGCCGAACTCTACACAGATACGCAGTATTTT
.	.	TRBJ1-2	TRBV10-3	CAIRIAGDGYGYTF	TGTGCCATCAGAATAGCGGGGGATGGGTATGGCTACACCTTC
.	.	TRBJ2-1	TRBV5-1	CASSGTTSSYNEQFF	TGCGCCAGCAGCGGTACGACTAGCTCCTACAATGAGCAGTTCTTC
.	.	TRBJ1-4	TRBV2	CATEQGRNEKLFF	TGTGCCACCGAACAGGGCCGAAATGAAAAACTGTTTTTT
few	TRBD2	TRBJ2-1	TRBV19	CASKGLAGGYYNEQFF	TGTGCCAGTAAGGGGCTAGCGGGGGGGTACTACAATGAGCAGTTCTTC
.	.	TRBJ2-2	TRBV11-2	CGTHENTGELFF	TGTGGCACACATGAGAACACCGGGGAGCTGTTTTTT
few	TRBD2	TRBJ2-1	TRBV9	CASSGNSGGAYNEQFF	TGTGCCAGCAGCGGAAATAGCGGGGGGGCTTACAATGAGCAGTTCTTC